A selection of T cell receptor beta chains follows, all from one sample in a study of CD8 T cells in Susac syndrome. TCRdb processed the immunoSEQ multiplex PCR reads anew with MiXCR; each CDR3 protein has one entry. The sample records 85,000 to 130,000 distinct CDR3 sequences, approximately 94% being singletons. The sequencing sample was made of CD8+ T cells from PBMCs. Every receptor here comes from a human donor with Susac syndrome. Each CDR3 is given with its conserved first and last residue. A D gene is named only where the DNA matches it firmly. Rows may omit the clone size; those that give it use once, few, many or a size class.

V gene	D gene	clone size	J gene	CDR3 protein	CDR3 DNA
TRBV19	NA	NA	TRBJ2-7	CASSIAAGEQYF	TGTGCCAGTAGTATAGCAGCCGGCGAGCAGTACTTC
TRBV7-9	TRBD1	NA	TRBJ1-6	CASSSPTGGDSPLHF	TGTGCCAGCAGCTCCCCTACAGGGGGCGATTCACCCCTCCACTTT
TRBV11-2	NA	NA	TRBJ2-7	CASSMGGQFYEQYF	TGTGCCAGCAGTATGGGAGGACAGTTCTACGAGCAGTACTTC
TRBV23-1	NA	NA	TRBJ2-2	CASSHSGQTGELFF	TGCGCCAGCAGTCATTCCGGACAAACCGGGGAGCTGTTTTTT
TRBV7-8	TRBD1	NA	TRBJ2-7	CASSQGQGPSYEQYF	TGTGCCAGCAGCCAGGGACAGGGCCCATCCTACGAGCAGTACTTC
TRBV12-3/TRBV12-4	NA	NA	TRBJ2-2	CASSLGDFTGELFF	TGTGCCAGCAGTTTAGGAGATTTCACCGGGGAGCTGTTTTTT
TRBV4-2	TRBD2	NA	TRBJ2-7	CASSQDPSGGREQYF	TGTGCCAGCAGCCAAGACCCTAGCGGGGGTCGCGAGCAGTACTTC
TRBV25-1	TRBD1	NA	TRBJ1-5	CASSESRQGVDQPQHF	TGTGCCAGCAGTGAATCTCGACAGGGGGTGGATCAGCCCCAGCATTTT
TRBV11-2	NA	NA	TRBJ2-4	CASSLVEGAKNIQYF	TGTGCCAGCAGCTTAGTCGAGGGAGCCAAAAACATTCAGTACTTC
TRBV7-9	NA	NA	TRBJ2-5	CASSRTDQETQYF	TGTGCCAGCAGCCGGACAGACCAAGAGACCCAGTACTTC
TRBV14	NA	NA	TRBJ2-3	CASSQDPDTQYF	TGTGCCAGCAGCCAAGATCCAGATACGCAGTATTTT
TRBV7-2	TRBD1	once	TRBJ1-6	CASSRAGGNSPLHF	TGTGCCAGCAGCAGGGCAGGGGGAAATTCACCCCTCCACTTT
TRBV9	NA	NA	TRBJ2-3	CASSRVEDTQYF	TGTGCCAGCAGCAGGGTAGAAGATACGCAGTATTTT
TRBV4-3	TRBD2	NA	TRBJ2-7	CASSQGLAGYEQYF	TGCGCCAGCAGCCAAGGACTAGCGGGCTACGAGCAGTACTTC
TRBV7-9	TRBD1	once	TRBJ1-1	CASSLDRETEAFF	TGTGCCAGCAGCTTGGACAGGGAGACTGAAGCTTTCTTT
TRBV9	NA	NA	TRBJ2-7	CASSPPRRGEQYF	TGTGCCAGCAGCCCCCCACGGAGGGGCGAGCAGTACTTC
TRBV4-2	TRBD1	NA	TRBJ2-1	CASSQRTGNEQFF	TGTGCCAGCAGCCAACGGACAGGGAATGAGCAGTTCTTC
TRBV25-1	NA	NA	TRBJ2-3	CASSDRRADTQYF	TGTGCCAGCAGTGACAGGCGAGCAGATACGCAGTATTTT
TRBV13	NA	NA	TRBJ1-1	CASSPMKTEAFF	TGTGCCAGCAGCCCCATGAAGACTGAAGCTTTCTTT
TRBV5-4	TRBD1	NA	TRBJ1-2	CASSLFRDRLSYGYTF	TGTGCCAGCAGCTTGTTCCGGGACAGGCTTAGCTATGGCTACACCTTC
TRBV5-6	NA	NA	TRBJ2-2	CASSSGTTGELFF	TGTGCCAGCAGCTCGGGAACCACCGGGGAGCTGTTTTTT
TRBV7-8	NA	NA	TRBJ2-3	CAGSGTNPGDTQYF	TGTGCCGGAAGCGGGACAAACCCCGGAGATACGCAGTATTTT